The subject of this entry is one TCR beta chain. The clone's antigen remains unknown. The sample holds no much larger clone one base away, and base qualities are not on file. Different DNA sequences within this sample yield the same CDR3. TCRbeta CDR3 regions were amplified from genomic DNA by means of the immunoSEQ Assay, a bias-controlled multiplex PCR. From the authors' description of their analysis: The number of nucleated cells in each sample was estimated from the amplification of reference gene primers within the assay. Sequence reads were collapsed and filtered to measure the absolute abundance of every unique TCRbeta CDR3 rearrangement. For each sample, productive Simpson clonality was calculated by taking the square root of Simpson's diversity index across productive rearrangements. TCRdb mirrors the immuneACCESS table, restricted to in-frame sequences. Some clones are absent from its copies; in checked studies, under half trace to an unresolved V gene, and the reason for the others is unknown. V, J and clone size are those of that table, while D and trimming were read from the DNA. The sample table shows over 110,000 clones, and around 82% are seen once. Clones ranked in the top ten supply about 5.5% of the sample.

From its cysteine to its phenylalanine, the CDR3 spans 14 amino acids. Only the CDR3 region is kept as DNA, spanning 42 bases read in frame from base 1. For CDR1 and CDR2, the germline V gene lists SGHTA and FQGNSA. V is pared back by 5 bases and J by 2 bases, with 12 bases lying between the germline termini. This sample is part of a study of blood T cell repertoires in COVID-19 (dated by TCRdb to about 2020). In the study overall: The collaborator samples originated in the United States, Italy and Spain and spanned the acute and convalescent phases of COVID-19. The material from the prospective study consisted of cDNA or gDNA derived from T cells, B-cell-depleted T cells, or PBMCs. The dataset comprised deeply sampled blood TCRbeta repertoires from subjects exposed to, actively infected with, or recovered from COVID-19. The repertoires were released in a freely available public database intended as a resource for research on the immune response to SARS-CoV-2. Samples came from the ongoing ImmuneRACE study (first 160 participants) plus 1,254 subjects from 6 global collaborators. The sample metadata nearly always contained a de-identified subject ID, COVID-19 status, age in years and sex. HLA class I and class II types, where available, came from metadata supplied by the sample provider rather than from assay-based typing. General findings and caveats noted by the study authors: The quantity of clinical and demographic metadata differed by source and by participant and was supplied without curation.

Participants in the prospective study were enrolled through a virtual design, were aged roughly 18 to 100 years, and lived in approximately 24 United States geographic areas. In the prospective study, participants were assigned to cohorts based on the clinical history participants reported in a screening survey and a study questionnaire. In the prospective study, mobile phlebotomists collected whole blood, serum and a nasopharyngeal or oropharyngeal swab from each participant. Over a 2-month period, participants in the prospective study had the option of providing additional blood draws and questionnaires. Before DNA extraction, prospective study blood samples were shipped either frozen or at room temperature.

The chain is assembled from TRBV7-2 and TRBJ1-2; the D gene cannot be named for sure. The sample taken for sequencing was PBMCs or T cells enriched from blood (not recorded which). The sequence derives from a man aged 40-49 years with acute COVID-19. Here the CDR3 is given as CASSPRRVNYGYTF. In nucleotides, the sequence is TGTGCCAGCAGCCCAAGGAGGGTAAACTATGGCTACACCTTC.